Described below is a single T cell receptor beta chain sequence and its context. This entry comes from a study of control samples from healthy donors and cancer patients. Profiling relied on immunoSEQ multiplex PCR, and the TCRdb table lists in-frame clones only, not all of them. The profile shows 100,000 or so clones, around 82% of them singletons. The V gene lost 7 bases and the J gene lost 5 bases, with 6 bases spanning the gap. The length of the CDR3 is 11 residues. The germline gives CDR1 LGHDT, CDR2 YNNKEL (reference sequence). This clonotype was sampled from a woman aged 45-59 years in good health. Sample: blood. The chain links TRBV3-1 (or the pseudogene TRBV3-2) to TRBJ2-1; D is undetermined. The CDR3 DNA reads as TGTGCCAGCAAACTGGACAATGAGCAGTTCTTC. Protein: CASKLDNEQFF.